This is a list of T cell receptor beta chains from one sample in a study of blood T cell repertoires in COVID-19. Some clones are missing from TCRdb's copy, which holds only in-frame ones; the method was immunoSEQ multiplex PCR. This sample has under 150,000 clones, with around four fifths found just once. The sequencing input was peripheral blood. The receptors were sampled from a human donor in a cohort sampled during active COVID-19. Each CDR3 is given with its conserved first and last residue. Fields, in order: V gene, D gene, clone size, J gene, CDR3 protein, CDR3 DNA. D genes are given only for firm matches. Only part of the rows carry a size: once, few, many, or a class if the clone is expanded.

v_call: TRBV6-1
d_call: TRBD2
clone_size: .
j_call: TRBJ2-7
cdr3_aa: CASSELHGAGGRYEQYF
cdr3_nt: TGTGCCAGCAGTGAATTACACGGAGCGGGAGGTAGGTACGAGCAGTACTTC

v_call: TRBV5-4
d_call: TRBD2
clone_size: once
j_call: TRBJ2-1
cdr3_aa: CASSSGGGGYNEQFF
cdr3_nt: TGTGCCAGCAGCTCGGGCGGGGGGGGCTACAATGAGCAGTTCTTC

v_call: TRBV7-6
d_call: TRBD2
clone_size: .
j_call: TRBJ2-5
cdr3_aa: CASSLVTLAGGQETQYF
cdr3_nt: TGTGCCAGCAGCTTAGTTACACTAGCGGGAGGTCAAGAGACCCAGTACTTC

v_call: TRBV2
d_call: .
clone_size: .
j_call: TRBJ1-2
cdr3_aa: CASSANGNPFYGYTF
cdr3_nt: TGTGCCAGCAGTGCTAACGGGAACCCCTTTTATGGCTACACCTTC

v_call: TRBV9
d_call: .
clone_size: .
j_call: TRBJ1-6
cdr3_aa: CASSVGGQGNSPLHF
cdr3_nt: TGTGCCAGCAGCGTAGGTGGTCAGGGAAATTCACCCCTCCACTTT

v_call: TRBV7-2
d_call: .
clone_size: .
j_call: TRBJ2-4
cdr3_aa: CASSKRLAKNIQYF
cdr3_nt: TGTGCCAGCAGCAAAAGACTAGCCAAAAACATTCAGTACTTC

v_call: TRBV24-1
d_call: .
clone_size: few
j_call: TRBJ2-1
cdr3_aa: CATSDLYGASYNEQFF
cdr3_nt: TGTGCCACCAGTGATTTGTATGGGGCCTCCTACAATGAGCAGTTCTTC

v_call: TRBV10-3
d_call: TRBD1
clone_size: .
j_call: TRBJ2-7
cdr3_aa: CAIGQGKSYEQYF
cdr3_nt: TGTGCCATCGGACAGGGGAAATCCTACGAGCAGTACTTC

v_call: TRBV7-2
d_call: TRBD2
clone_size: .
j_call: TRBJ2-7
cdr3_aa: CASSLLGGAYEQYF
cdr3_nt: TGTGCCAGCAGCTTATTGGGGGGGGCCTACGAGCAGTACTTC

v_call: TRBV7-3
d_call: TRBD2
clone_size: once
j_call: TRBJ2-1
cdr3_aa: CASSLGGLAGAAQQFF
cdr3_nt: TGTGCCAGCAGCTTAGGGGGACTAGCGGGAGCGGCCCAGCAGTTCTTC

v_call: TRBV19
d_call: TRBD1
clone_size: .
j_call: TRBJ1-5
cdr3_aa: CASSIQGAGNQPQHF
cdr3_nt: TGTGCCAGTAGTATACAGGGGGCAGGAAATCAGCCCCAGCATTTT

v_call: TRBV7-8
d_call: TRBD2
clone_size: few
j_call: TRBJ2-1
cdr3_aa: CASSLRRLAGGNEQFF
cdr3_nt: TGTGCCAGCAGCTTACGGAGACTAGCGGGAGGGAATGAGCAGTTCTTC

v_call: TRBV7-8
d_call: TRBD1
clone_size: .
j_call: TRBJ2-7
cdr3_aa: CASSLAAGGDNYEQYF
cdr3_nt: TGTGCCAGCAGCTTAGCGGCAGGGGGCGATAACTACGAGCAGTACTTC

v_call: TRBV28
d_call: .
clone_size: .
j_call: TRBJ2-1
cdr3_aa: CASSPKLRFREDYNEQFF
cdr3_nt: TGTGCCAGCAGTCCCAAGTTACGGTTCCGGGAAGACTACAATGAGCAGTTCTTC

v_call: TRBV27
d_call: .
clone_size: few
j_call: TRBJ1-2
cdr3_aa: CASGSRRYGYTF
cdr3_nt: TGTGCCAGCGGCTCACGGAGGTATGGCTACACCTTC

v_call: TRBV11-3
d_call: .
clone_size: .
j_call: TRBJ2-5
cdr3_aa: CASSAGGQNAETQYF
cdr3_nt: TGTGCCAGCAGCGCCGGGGGACAGAACGCAGAGACCCAGTACTTC

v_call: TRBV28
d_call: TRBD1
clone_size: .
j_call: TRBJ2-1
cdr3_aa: CASSPPPASGQGSYNEQFF
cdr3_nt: TGTGCCAGCAGCCCTCCGCCAGCCTCGGGACAGGGATCCTACAATGAGCAGTTCTTC

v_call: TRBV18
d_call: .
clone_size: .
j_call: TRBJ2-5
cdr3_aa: CASSPTRGKETQYF
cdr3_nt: TGTGCCAGCTCACCGACCCGGGGTAAAGAGACCCAGTACTTC

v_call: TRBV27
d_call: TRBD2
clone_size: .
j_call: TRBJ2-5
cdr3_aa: CASSLTSGETQYF
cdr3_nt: TGTGCCAGCAGTTTAACTAGCGGAGAGACCCAGTACTTC

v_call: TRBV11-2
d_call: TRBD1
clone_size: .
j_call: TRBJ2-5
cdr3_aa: CASSPQGQGLETQYF
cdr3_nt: TGTGCCAGCAGCCCCCAGGGACAGGGCTTAGAGACCCAGTACTTC

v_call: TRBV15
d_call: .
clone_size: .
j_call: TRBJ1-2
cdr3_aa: CATSREEGDGYTF
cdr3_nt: TGTGCCACCAGCAGAGAAGAAGGGGATGGCTACACCTTC

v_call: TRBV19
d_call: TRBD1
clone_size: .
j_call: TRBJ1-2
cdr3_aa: CASLADRANYGYTF
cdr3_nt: TGTGCCAGCTTAGCCGACAGGGCGAACTATGGCTACACCTTC